This T cell receptor (beta chain) was found in a study of T cells in Graves' hyperthyroidism and ophthalmopathy. This clonotype has a count of ten or more. From RNA transcripts, TCR beta CDR3 regions were amplified. First-round RT-PCR targeting the TCR CDR3 was performed with the HTBI primer set. TCRdb independently ran MiXCR on the multiplex PCR reads; one entry per CDR3 protein. Among about 640,000 distinct CDR3 sequences, less than 25% were seen once, and the ten largest hold roughly a third. Uncontrolled infection, other autoimmune disease, pregnancy or lactation disqualified patients from enrolment. Orbital computed tomography, thyroid ultrasound, serum thyroxine and TRAb, and clinical symptoms together informed the diagnoses. The sequence was collected from a man younger than 40 with Graves' ophthalmopathy. Sequencing input: blood.

CDR3 sequence: CASSAGHNYGYTF. The CDR3 coding sequence is TGTGCCAGCAGTGCGGGACACAACTATGGCTACACCTTC. The J gene is TRBJ1-2, the V gene TRBV28, with a weak D call TRBD1 (6 bases). The CDR3 is 13 amino acids. The germline V gene encodes CDR1 MDHEN and CDR2 SYDVKM. The ends were cut back, 5 bases at V and 2 bases at J, with 9 bases in the middle.